This T cell receptor (beta chain) was obtained from a study of cytomegalovirus exposure and HLA in healthy donors. The V segment lost 5 bases and the J segment 5 bases; nucleotides outside the gene matches: 12. Germline assignment: CDR1 SGHVS and CDR2 FQNEAQ. The CDR3 length is 16 residues. PCR employed 60 Vbeta and 13 Jbeta primers. TCRdb's table, derived via immunoSEQ multiplex PCR, lists solely in-frame clones and lacks some. The sample includes 150,000 to 200,000 clones, over 70% of them seen just once. This TCR came from a man aged 35 to 55 in good health and CMV-seronegative. Material: PBMCs. The chain combines TRBV7-8 with TRBJ2-5, with 9 bases fitting TRBD1. CDR3 coding DNA: TGTGCCAGCAGCCTACTTAGGACAGGGGAGGGGGAGACCCAGTACTTC. As protein: CASSLLRTGEGETQYF.